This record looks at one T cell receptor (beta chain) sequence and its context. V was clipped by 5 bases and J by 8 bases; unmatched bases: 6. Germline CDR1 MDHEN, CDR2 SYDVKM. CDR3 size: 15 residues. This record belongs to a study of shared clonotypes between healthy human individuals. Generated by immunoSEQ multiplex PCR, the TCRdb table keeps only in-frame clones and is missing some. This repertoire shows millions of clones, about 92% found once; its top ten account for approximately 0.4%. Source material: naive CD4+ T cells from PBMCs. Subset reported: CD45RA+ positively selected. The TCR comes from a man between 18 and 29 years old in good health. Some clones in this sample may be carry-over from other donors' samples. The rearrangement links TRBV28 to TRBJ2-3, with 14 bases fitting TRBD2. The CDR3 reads CASSQAGTSGSTQYF. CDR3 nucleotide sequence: TGTGCCAGCAGTCAGGCCGGGACTAGCGGGAGTACGCAGTATTTT.